The 7 T cell receptor beta chains given below trace back to one sample, sequenced in a study of PD-1 blockade in classical Hodgkin lymphoma. The assay was immunoSEQ multiplex PCR, and TCRdb's table has in-frame clones only and misses some. The sample contains approximately 47,000 clones, roughly 93% of which appear only once. Time point indicated: newly diagnosed, previously untreated cHL patient sample. The source material was peripheral blood mononuclear cells (PBMCs). The receptors come from a human donor with classical Hodgkin lymphoma.

The V call is TRBV18, the J call TRBJ1-3; D unresolved. Per germline, CDR1 KGHSH and CDR2 LQKENI. This CDR3 is 13 amino acids long. Trimming left V 3 bases short and J 6 bases short, with 9 bases between. CDR3 loop: CASSPQTENTIYF. In DNA form, the CDR3 reads TGTGCCAGCTCACCCCAAACTGAAAACACCATATATTTT.

The chain carries TRBV28 and TRBJ1-4; 7 bases match TRBD1. The germline gives CDR1 MDHEN, CDR2 SYDVKM. The CDR3 covers 15 residues. V was pared by 1 base and J by 3 bases, with 2 bases of the junction left unmatched. The CDR3 nucleotides read TGTGCCAGCAGTTTATCCGGGACAGCTAATGAAAAACTGTTTTTT. Translated, it gives CASSLSGTANEKLFF.

The chain recombines TRBV28 with TRBJ1-5; D not certain. This CDR3 comprises 12 residues. Trimming pared 4 bases from V and 2 bases from J, leaving 3 bases between. Germline assignment: CDR1 MDHEN and CDR2 SYDVKM. The CDR3 sequence: CASSWGNQPQHF. Written as DNA, the CDR3 is TGTGCCAGCAGTTGGGGCAATCAGCCCCAGCATTTT.

This clone was seen only a few times. This chain links TRBV7-2 with TRBJ2-1; D is possibly TRBD2 (6 bases). Germline CDR1 SGHTA, CDR2 FQGNSA. This CDR3 region has 17 residues. Trimming cost V 2 bases and J 2 bases, with 16 bases left between them. In DNA, the CDR3 is TGTGCCAGCAGCTTACCCCGCGCGGGATCAGCCTACAATGAGCAGTTCTTC. Amino acid sequence: CASSLPRAGSAYNEQFF.

The CDR3 DNA reads as TGTGCCAGCAGTTCTGTCCTAGGAATAGAGACCCAGTACTTC. Translated, it gives CASSSVLGIETQYF. The chain uses TRBV7-9 and TRBJ2-5; D gene ambiguous. V lost 6 bases and J lost 4, with 15 bases in between. Germline lookup yields CDR1 SEHNR and CDR2 FQNEAQ (reference sequence). The CDR3 consists of 14 residues.

This chain joins TRBV5-4 and TRBJ2-1; D may be TRBD2 (5 bases). This CDR3 comprises 12 residues. Between the trimmed V and J ends, which lost 5 bases and 4 bases, there was a span of 7 bases. Germline values: CDR1 SGHNT, CDR2 YYREEE (reference sequence). CDR3 sequence: CASRGVYNEQFF. CDR3 sequence (DNA): TGTGCCAGCAGGGGAGTATACAATGAGCAGTTCTTC.

This clone was found once. This chain uses TRBV5-6 with TRBJ2-1, with TRBD1 matching 8 bases. The CDR3 extends over 14 amino acids. Germline lookup yields CDR1 SGHDT and CDR2 YYEEEE. The ends lost 5 bases at V and 0 bases at J; junction bases unmatched: 1. The CDR3 here is CASSTGGSYNEQFF. CDR3 nucleotide sequence: TGTGCCAGCAGTACAGGGGGCTCCTACAATGAGCAGTTCTTC. Complete variable domain (other parts from reference TRBV5-6 and TRBJ2-1): DAGVTQSPTHLIKTRGQQVTLRCSPKSGHDTVSWYQQALGQGPQFIFQYYEEEERQRGNFPDRFSGHQFPNYSSELNVNALLLGDSALYLCASSTGGSYNEQFFGPGTRLTVL.